The 2 T cell receptor beta chains presented below share a single source sample, sequenced in a study of blood T cell repertoires in COVID-19. Produced via immunoSEQ multiplex PCR; TCRdb's table is partial and in-frame only. The data contain 95,000 to 120,000 clones, 70% to 90% of them seen just once; the ten biggest clones take up roughly 3.5%. The sample consisted of peripheral blood. The source is a man aged 40-49 years with acute or convalescent COVID-19.

The V gene is TRBV5-1, the J gene TRBJ2-1; 10 positions agree with TRBD2. The ends lost 3 bases at V and 5 bases at J; junction bases unmatched: 8. CDR3 size: 16 residues. Looked up from germline, CDR1 is SGHRS and CDR2 is YFSETQ. As DNA, the CDR3 is TGCGCCAGCAGCTCCGCCGGGACTAGCGAGGACAATGAGCAGTTCTTC. Amino acid sequence: CASSSAGTSEDNEQFF.

The chain carries TRBV5-1 and TRBJ1-1; 8 positions match TRBD1. CDR3 size: 14 residues. Germline V gene data show CDR1 as SGHRS and CDR2 as YFSETQ. V lost 4 bases, J lost 4 bases, and 6 bases stayed unmatched. The CDR3 reads CASSLGQGGTEAFF. As DNA, the CDR3 is TGCGCCAGCAGCCTAGGACAGGGCGGCACTGAAGCTTTCTTT.